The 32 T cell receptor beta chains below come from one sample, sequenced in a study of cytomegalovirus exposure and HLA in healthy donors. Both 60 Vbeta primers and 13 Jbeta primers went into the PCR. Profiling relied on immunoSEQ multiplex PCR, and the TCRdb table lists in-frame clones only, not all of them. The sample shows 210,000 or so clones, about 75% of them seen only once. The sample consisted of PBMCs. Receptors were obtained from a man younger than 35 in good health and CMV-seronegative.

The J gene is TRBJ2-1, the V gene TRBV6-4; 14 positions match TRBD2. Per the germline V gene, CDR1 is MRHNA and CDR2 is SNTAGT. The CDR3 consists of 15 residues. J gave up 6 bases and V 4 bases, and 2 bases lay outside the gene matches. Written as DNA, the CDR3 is TGTGCCAGCAGTGCCGGGACTAGCGGGAGCAATGAGCAGTTCTTC. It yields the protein CASSAGTSGSNEQFF.

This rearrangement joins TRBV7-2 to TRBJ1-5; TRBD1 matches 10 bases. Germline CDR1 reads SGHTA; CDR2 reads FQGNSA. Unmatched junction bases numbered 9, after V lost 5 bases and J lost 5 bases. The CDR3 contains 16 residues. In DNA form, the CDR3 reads TGTGCCAGCAGCACCTTTCCGGGACAGGGGTATCAGCCCCAGCATTTT. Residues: CASSTFPGQGYQPQHF.

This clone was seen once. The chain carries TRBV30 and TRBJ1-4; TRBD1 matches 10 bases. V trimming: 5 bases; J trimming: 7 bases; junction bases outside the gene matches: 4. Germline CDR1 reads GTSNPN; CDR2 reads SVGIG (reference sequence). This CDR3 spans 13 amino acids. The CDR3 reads CAWGGQGGEKLFF. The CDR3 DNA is TGTGCCTGGGGTGGACAGGGGGGTGAAAAACTGTTTTTT.

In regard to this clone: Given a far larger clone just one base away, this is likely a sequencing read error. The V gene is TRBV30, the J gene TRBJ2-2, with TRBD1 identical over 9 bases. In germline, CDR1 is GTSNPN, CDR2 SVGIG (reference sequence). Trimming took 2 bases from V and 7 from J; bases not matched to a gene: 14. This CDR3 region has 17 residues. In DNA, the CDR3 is TGTGCCTGGAGTAGGGGGACAGGGTCTCTATATAGCGGGGAGCTGTTTTTT. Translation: CAWSRGTGSLYSGELFF.

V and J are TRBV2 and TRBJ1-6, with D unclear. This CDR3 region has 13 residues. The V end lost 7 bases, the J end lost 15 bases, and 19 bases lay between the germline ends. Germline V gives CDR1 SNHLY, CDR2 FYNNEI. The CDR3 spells CASMEPDSLGLHF. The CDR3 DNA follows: TGTGCCAGCATGGAGCCAGACTCGCTAGGCCTCCACTTT.

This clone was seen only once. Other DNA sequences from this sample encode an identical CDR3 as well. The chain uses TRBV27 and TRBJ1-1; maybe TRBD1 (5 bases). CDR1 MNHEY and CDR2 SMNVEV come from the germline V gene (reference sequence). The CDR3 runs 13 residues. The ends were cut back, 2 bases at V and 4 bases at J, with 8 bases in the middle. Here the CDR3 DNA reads TGTGCCAGCAGTTTAGGGGGGGGCACTGAAGCTTTCTTT. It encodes CASSLGGGTEAFF.

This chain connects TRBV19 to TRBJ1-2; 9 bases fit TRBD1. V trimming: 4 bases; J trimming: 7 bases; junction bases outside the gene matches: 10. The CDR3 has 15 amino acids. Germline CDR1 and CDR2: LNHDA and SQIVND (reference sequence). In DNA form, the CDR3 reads TGTGCCAGTAGTACGTCCGGGACAGGGAAACTTGGCTACACCTTC. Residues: CASSTSGTGKLGYTF.

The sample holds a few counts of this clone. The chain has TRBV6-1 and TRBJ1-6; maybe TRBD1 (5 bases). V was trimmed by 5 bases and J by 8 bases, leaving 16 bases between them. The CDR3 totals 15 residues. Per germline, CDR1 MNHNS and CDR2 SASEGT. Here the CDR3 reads CASSQLWTGDSPLHF. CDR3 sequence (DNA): TGTGCCAGCAGTCAGTTGTGGACGGGGGATTCACCCCTCCACTTT.

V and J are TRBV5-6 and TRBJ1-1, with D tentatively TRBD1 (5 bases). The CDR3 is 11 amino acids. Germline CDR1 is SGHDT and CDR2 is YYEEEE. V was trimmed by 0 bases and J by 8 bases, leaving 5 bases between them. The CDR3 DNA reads TGTGCCAGCAGCTTGGCAGGGGAAGCTTTCTTT. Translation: CASSLAGEAFF.

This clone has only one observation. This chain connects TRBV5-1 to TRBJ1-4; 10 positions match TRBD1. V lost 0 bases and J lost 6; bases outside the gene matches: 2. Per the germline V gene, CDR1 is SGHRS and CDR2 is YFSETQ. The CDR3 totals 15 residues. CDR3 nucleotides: TGCGCCAGCAGCTTGGGGGACAGGGGCGATGAAAAACTGTTTTTT. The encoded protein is CASSLGDRGDEKLFF.

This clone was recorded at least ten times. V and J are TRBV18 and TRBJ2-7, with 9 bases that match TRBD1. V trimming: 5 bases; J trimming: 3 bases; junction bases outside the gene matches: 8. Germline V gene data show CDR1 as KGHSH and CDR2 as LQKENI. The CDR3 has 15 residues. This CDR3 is CASSAPGQGIYEQYF. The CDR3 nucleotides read TGTGCCAGCTCAGCTCCGGGACAGGGAATCTACGAGCAGTACTTC.

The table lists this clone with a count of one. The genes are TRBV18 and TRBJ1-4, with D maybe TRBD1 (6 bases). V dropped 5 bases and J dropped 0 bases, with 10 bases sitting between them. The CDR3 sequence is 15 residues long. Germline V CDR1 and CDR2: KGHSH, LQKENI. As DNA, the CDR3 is TGTGCCAGCTCAGGACAGCCTGCAACTAATGAAAAACTGTTTTTT. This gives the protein CASSGQPATNEKLFF.

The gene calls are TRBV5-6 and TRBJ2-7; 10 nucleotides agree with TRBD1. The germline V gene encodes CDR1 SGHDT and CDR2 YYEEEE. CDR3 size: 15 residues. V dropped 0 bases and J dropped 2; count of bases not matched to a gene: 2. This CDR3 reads CASSLGDRGTYEQYF. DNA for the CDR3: TGTGCCAGCAGCTTGGGGGACAGGGGCACCTACGAGCAGTACTTC. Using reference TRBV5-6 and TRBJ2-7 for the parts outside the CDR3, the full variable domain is DAGVTQSPTHLIKTRGQQVTLRCSPKSGHDTVSWYQQALGQGPQFIFQYYEEEERQRGNFPDRFSGHQFPNYSSELNVNALLLGDSALYLCASSLGDRGTYEQYFGPGTRLTVT.

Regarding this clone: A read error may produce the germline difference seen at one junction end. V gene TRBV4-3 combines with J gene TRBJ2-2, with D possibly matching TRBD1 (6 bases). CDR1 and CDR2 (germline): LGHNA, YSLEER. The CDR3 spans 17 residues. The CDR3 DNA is TGCGCCAGCAGCAAAGAAATACAGGGTACGGACACCGGGGAGCTGTTTTTT. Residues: CASSKEIQGTDTGELFF.

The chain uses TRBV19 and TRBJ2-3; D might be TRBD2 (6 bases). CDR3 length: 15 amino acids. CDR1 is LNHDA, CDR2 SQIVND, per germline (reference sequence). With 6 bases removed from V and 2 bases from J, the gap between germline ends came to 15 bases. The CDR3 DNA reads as TGTGCCAGTAGCCTGCGAGGCGGGATCACAGATACGCAGTATTTT. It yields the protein CASSLRGGITDTQYF.

The CDR3 loop is CASSEAGGYGNEKLFF. The CDR3 DNA is TGTGCCAGCAGTGAAGCCGGGGGATACGGTAATGAAAAACTGTTTTTT. The chain is built from TRBV6-1 and TRBJ1-4, with a tentative D call TRBD1 (5 bases). The CDR3 is 16 residues long. Germline V gives CDR1 MNHNS, CDR2 SASEGT. Trimming pared 0 bases from V and 4 bases from J, leaving 12 bases between.

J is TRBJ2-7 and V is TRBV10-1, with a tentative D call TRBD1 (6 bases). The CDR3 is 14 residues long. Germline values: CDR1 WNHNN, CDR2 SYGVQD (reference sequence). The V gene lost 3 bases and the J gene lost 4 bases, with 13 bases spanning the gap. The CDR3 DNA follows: TGCGCCAGCAGTGACTCACCGGACAGATACGAGCAGTACTTC. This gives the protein CASSDSPDRYEQYF.

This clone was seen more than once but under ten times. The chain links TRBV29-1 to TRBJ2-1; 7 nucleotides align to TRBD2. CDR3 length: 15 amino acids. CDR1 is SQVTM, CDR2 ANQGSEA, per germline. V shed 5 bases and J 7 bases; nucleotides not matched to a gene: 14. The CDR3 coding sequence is TGCAGCGTTTTGGGTATGGGAGGGCCGCGAAATGAGCAGTTCTTC. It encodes CSVLGMGGPRNEQFF.

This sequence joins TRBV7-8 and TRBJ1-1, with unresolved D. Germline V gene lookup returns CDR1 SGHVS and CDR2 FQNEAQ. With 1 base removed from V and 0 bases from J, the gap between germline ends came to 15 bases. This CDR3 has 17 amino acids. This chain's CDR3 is CASSLVLQSFMNTEAFF. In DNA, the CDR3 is TGTGCCAGCAGCTTAGTGCTCCAAAGCTTCATGAACACTGAAGCTTTCTTT.

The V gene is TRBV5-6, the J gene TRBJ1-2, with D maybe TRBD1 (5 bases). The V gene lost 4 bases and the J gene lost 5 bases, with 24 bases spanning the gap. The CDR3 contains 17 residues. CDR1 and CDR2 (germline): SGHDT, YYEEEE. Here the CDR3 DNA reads TGTGCCAGCAGCCACATAGGCGGGGGGAATATGAAATATGGCTACACCTTC. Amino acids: CASSHIGGGNMKYGYTF.

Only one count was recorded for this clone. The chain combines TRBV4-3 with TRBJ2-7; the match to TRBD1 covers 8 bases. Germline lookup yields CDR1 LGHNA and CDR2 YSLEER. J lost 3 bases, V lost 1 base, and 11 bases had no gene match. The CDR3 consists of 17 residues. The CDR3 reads CASSQGNAPGQGYEQYF. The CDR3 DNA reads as TGCGCCAGCAGCCAAGGTAATGCCCCCGGACAGGGCTACGAGCAGTACTTC.

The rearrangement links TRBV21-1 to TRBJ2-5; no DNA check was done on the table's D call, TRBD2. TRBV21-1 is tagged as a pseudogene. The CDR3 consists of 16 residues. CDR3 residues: CASSKTGDYPQETQYF. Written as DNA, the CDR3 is TGTGCCAGCAGCAAAACGGGGGACTACCCTCAAGAGACCCAGTACTTC.

The CDR3 DNA is TGTGCCAGTAGTATAGACTCGGGAGGGAGTTCCTACGAGCAGTACTTC. Translating it yields CASSIDSGGSSYEQYF. V and J are TRBV19 and TRBJ2-7; 8 bases agree with TRBD2. J was trimmed by 1 base and V by 0 bases; bases with no gene match: 5. This CDR3 is built from 16 residues. Germline CDR1 LNHDA, CDR2 SQIVND (reference sequence).

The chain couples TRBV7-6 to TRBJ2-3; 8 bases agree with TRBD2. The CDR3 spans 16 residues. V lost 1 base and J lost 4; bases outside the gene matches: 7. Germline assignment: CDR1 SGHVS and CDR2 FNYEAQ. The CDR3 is CASSLGSGGASDTQYF. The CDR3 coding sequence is TGTGCCAGCAGCTTAGGATCGGGGGGGGCTTCAGATACGCAGTATTTT.

CDR3 in DNA: TGTGCCAGCAGCTCCGGGACTGGCACAGATACGCAGTATTTT. Amino acid sequence: CASSSGTGTDTQYF. The V call is TRBV6-5, the J call TRBJ2-3; possibly TRBD2 for D (6 bases). CDR1 and CDR2 from the germline V gene are MNHEY and SVGAGI. The CDR3 has 14 residues. V gave up 6 bases and J gave up 1 base, with 11 bases separating them.

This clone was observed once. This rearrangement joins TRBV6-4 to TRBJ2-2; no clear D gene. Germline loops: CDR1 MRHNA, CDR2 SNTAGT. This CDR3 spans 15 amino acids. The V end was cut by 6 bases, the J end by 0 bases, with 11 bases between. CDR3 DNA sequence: TGTGCCAGCAGCCCCCACACGACGAACACCGGGGAGCTGTTTTTT. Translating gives CASSPHTTNTGELFF.

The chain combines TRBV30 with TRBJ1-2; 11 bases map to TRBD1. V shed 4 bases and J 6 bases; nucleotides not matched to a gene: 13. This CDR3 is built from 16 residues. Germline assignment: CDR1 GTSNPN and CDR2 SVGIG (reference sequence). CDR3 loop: CAWTGLLGTGGNGYTF. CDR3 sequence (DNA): TGTGCCTGGACTGGTTTGCTCGGGACAGGGGGGAATGGCTACACCTTC.

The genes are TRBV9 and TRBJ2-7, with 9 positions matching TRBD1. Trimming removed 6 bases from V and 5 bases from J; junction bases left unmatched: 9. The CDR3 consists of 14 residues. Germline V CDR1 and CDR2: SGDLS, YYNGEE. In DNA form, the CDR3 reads TGTGCCAGCACCCCCGGGACAGGGAGCGACGAGCAGTACTTC. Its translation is CASTPGTGSDEQYF.

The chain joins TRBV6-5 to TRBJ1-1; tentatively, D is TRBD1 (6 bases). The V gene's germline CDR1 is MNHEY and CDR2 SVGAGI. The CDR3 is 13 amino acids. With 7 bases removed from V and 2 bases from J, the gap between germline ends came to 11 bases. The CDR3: CASIQGPNTEAFF. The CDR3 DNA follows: TGTGCCAGCATTCAGGGGCCTAACACTGAAGCTTTCTTT.

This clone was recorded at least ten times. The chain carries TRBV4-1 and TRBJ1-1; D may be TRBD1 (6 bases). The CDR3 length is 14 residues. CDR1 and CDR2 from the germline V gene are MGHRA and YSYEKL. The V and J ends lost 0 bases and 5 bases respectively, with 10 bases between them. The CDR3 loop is CASSQEGAGTEAFF. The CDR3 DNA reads TGCGCCAGCAGCCAAGAGGGGGCAGGGACTGAAGCTTTCTTT.

CDR3 nucleotides: TGTGCCAGCAGCGGTGACAGGGTCAGCTACGAGCAGTACTTC. This encodes CASSGDRVSYEQYF. The chain employs TRBV7-2 and TRBJ2-7; 7 bases match TRBD1. V gave up 5 bases and J gave up 3 bases; unmatched junction bases: 7. The CDR3 has 14 residues. The germline gives CDR1 SGHTA, CDR2 FQGNSA.

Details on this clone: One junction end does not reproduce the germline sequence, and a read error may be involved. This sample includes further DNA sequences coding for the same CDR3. The CDR3 here is CASSLRAGGADTEAFF. For the CDR3, the DNA is TGCGCCAGCAGCCTTCGGGCAGGGGGCGCAGACACCGAAGCTTTCTTT. The chain joins TRBV4-3 to TRBJ1-1, with 8 bases fitting TRBD1. CDR1 and CDR2 (germline): LGHNA, YSLEER. This CDR3 has 16 amino acids.